Sequencing of this T cell receptor (beta chain) was carried out in a study of molecular identifiers for immune sequencing clone quantification. The overall study: Replicate RNA from approximately 20,000 or 100,000 naive CD8 T cells formed five aliquots; four were sequenced.

Notes on the study in general: Whereas naive cells kept under 1% of molecules in clones above 20 RNA copies, such clones held over 97% in effectors. Roughly 950,000 naive cells reportedly did not prevent detection of spiked Jurkat TCR RNA from one cell.

As regards this clonotype: Its antigen remains unidentified. With a much larger clone just one base away, this may be a read error.

This CDR3 region has 14 residues. TCRdb re-called the PCR reads through MiXCR, storing one row per CDR3 protein. Of about half a million distinct CDR3 sequences listed, roughly 23% are singletons. This receptor was taken from a human donor in good health. Some libraries in this study had Jurkat cell RNA spiked in. The sample taken for sequencing was naive CD8+ T cells from blood, with Jurkat cell RNA spiked in. Documented subset: FACS-sorted CD8+CD4-CCR7+CD45RA+ naive T cells. The rearrangement links TRBV5-3 to TRBJ2-7, with D possibly matching TRBD2 (6 bases). TRBV5-3 falls under the ORF class, with uncertain function. In DNA, the CDR3 is TGTGCCAGCAGCGCGACGGGACTCTCCTACGGGCAGTACTTC. It yields the protein CASSATGLSYGQYF.